One and the same sample provided the 26 T cell receptor beta chains below, sequenced in a study of OX40 agonist ivuxolimab in advanced cancers. Measured with immunoSEQ multiplex PCR; TCRdb has only the in-frame clones, and not every one. Of approximately 67,000 clones detected, around 82% appear once; the ten largest clones hold about 8.2%. The specimen comprised CD4+ or CD8+ T cells sorted from blood, sampled in a trial of the OX40 agonist ivuxolimab. These receptors came from an adult with an advanced solid tumor such as melanoma, head and neck, liver or kidney cancer.

V and J are TRBV9 and TRBJ1-3; D gene uncertain. The germline gives CDR1 SGDLS, CDR2 YYNGEE. Trimming pared 2 bases from V and 1 base from J, leaving 13 bases between. The CDR3 length is 16 residues. CDR3 protein: CASSVEWSSSGNTIYF. For the CDR3, the DNA is TGTGCCAGCAGCGTTGAATGGAGTAGTTCTGGAAACACCATATATTTT.

This clone has more than one count but fewer than ten. The chain combines TRBV4-2 with TRBJ1-1; D uncertain. The CDR3 sequence is 13 residues long. Germline V lookup: CDR1 LGHNA, CDR2 YNFKEQ. The ends were cut back, 0 bases at V and 10 bases at J, with 12 bases in the middle. The CDR3 protein is CASSQEYADGAFF. The CDR3 DNA is TGTGCCAGCAGCCAAGAATACGCCGACGGAGCTTTCTTT.

The chain is built from TRBV7-9 and TRBJ1-3, with no clear D. Germline V lookup: CDR1 SEHNR, CDR2 FQNEAQ (reference sequence). CDR3 length: 16 residues. The V gene lost 0 bases and the J gene lost 3 bases, with 12 bases spanning the gap. CDR3 amino acids: CASSLALSGIGNTIYF. The CDR3 DNA follows: TGTGCCAGCAGCTTAGCGCTATCAGGAATTGGAAACACCATATATTTT.

The gene calls are TRBV28 and TRBJ2-1; D possibly uses TRBD1 or TRBD2 (5 bases each). Germline-derived CDR1 and CDR2 are MDHEN and SYDVKM. The CDR3 is 13 amino acids. Trimming removed 3 bases from V and 6 bases from J, with 9 bases in between. The CDR3 here is CASSFSGGNEQFF. For the CDR3, the DNA is TGTGCCAGCAGTTTCAGTGGGGGCAATGAGCAGTTCTTC.

V gene TRBV12-5 combines with J gene TRBJ1-3; no reliable D call. Germline V lookup: CDR1 LGHNT, CDR2 FRNRAP. Deletions cut 0 bases from V and 6 bases from J, with 12 bases between. CDR3 length: 15 residues. The CDR3 DNA sequence: TGTGCTAGTGGTTTGGTACAAGGCAAACAAAACACCATATATTTT. It is translated as CASGLVQGKQNTIYF.

The rearrangement joins TRBV15 to TRBJ1-2; D unresolved. Germline values: CDR1 LNHNV, CDR2 YYDKDF (reference sequence). Trimming took 1 base from V and 8 from J, leaving 11 bases between them. The CDR3 extends over 13 amino acids. Here the CDR3 DNA reads TGTGCCACCAGCAGAGGAAGGGTTGAGGGCTACACCTTC. Its protein product is CATSRGRVEGYTF.

This chain joins TRBV9 and TRBJ2-2; D may be TRBD1 or TRBD2 (5 bases each). Germline lookup yields CDR1 SGDLS and CDR2 YYNGEE. The V gene lost 5 bases and the J gene lost 3 bases, with 11 bases spanning the gap. There are 14 residues in the CDR3. The CDR3 DNA follows: TGTGCCAGCAGATCCGGGGCCGACACCGGGGAGCTGTTTTTT. Its translation: CASRSGADTGELFF.

The chain is built from TRBV6-1 and TRBJ1-3; the D gene is possibly TRBD1 (5 bases). There are 13 residues in the CDR3. Germline assignment: CDR1 MNHNS and CDR2 SASEGT. The V end lost 8 bases, the J end lost 4 bases, and 12 bases lay between the germline ends. Here the CDR3 DNA reads TGTGCCAGCCTGGACACCGGGGGAAACACCATATATTTT. This encodes CASLDTGGNTIYF.

The chain combines TRBV6-1 with TRBJ1-1, with D hard to call. V shed 7 bases and J shed 0 bases, with 9 bases lying between them. Germline CDR1 is MNHNS and CDR2 is SASEGT. The CDR3 has 13 residues. The CDR3 nucleotides read TGTGCCAGCACTGAGGAGCTGAACACTGAAGCTTTCTTT. Residues: CASTEELNTEAFF.

This chain links TRBV19 with TRBJ2-5, with 11 nucleotides matching TRBD1. Germline V gene lookup returns CDR1 LNHDA and CDR2 SQIVND (reference sequence). The length of the CDR3 is 16 residues. The junction had 6 bases not matched to a gene; V was cut back by 2 bases and J by 4 bases. The chain's CDR3 is CASSIRGQGGRETQYF. In DNA form, the CDR3 reads TGTGCCAGTAGTATAAGGGGACAGGGGGGTAGAGAGACCCAGTACTTC.

The V and J genes are TRBV29-1 and TRBJ1-3; D uncertain. The CDR3 is 14 amino acids. Trimming pared 0 bases from V and 0 bases from J, leaving 6 bases between. Per the germline V gene, CDR1 is SQVTM and CDR2 is ANQGSEA. CDR3 residues: CSVEDFSSGNTIYF. The CDR3 DNA is TGCAGCGTTGAAGACTTCTCCTCTGGAAACACCATATATTTT.

The chain recombines TRBV9 with TRBJ1-5; no reliable D call. The CDR3 has 13 residues. Germline V gives CDR1 SGDLS, CDR2 YYNGEE. V lost 0 bases and J 5 bases, leaving 6 bases between the germline ends. The CDR3 region is CASSVDPDQPQHF. CDR3 nucleotides: TGTGCCAGCAGCGTAGACCCCGATCAGCCCCAGCATTTT.

The chain recombines TRBV5-6 with TRBJ1-2; maybe TRBD1 (5 bases). CDR1 is SGHDT, CDR2 YYEEEE, per germline. V lost 3 bases, J lost 8 bases, and 8 bases lay in between. The CDR3 is 11 residues long. The CDR3 loop reads CASSWKGGYTF. CDR3 coding DNA: TGTGCCAGCAGCTGGAAGGGGGGCTACACCTTC.

V usage is TRBV7-2 and J usage is TRBJ2-7; no definite D call. Germline values: CDR1 SGHTA, CDR2 FQGNSA. The CDR3 has 15 amino acids. The V end was cut by 2 bases, the J end by 2 bases, with 13 bases between. CDR3 DNA: TGTGCCAGCAGCTTAAGTGTAGTCAGAACCTACGAGCAGTACTTC. Encoded protein: CASSLSVVRTYEQYF.

The chain employs TRBV9 and TRBJ2-1; D could derive from TRBD1 or TRBD2 (5 bases each). Germline V gene lookup returns CDR1 SGDLS and CDR2 YYNGEE. This CDR3 contains 17 residues. V lost 2 bases, J lost 4 bases, and 19 bases lay in between. CDR3 amino acids: CASSVSSGGSVYNEQFF. DNA of the CDR3: TGTGCCAGCAGCGTTTCTTCTGGGGGTAGCGTATACAATGAGCAGTTCTTC.

This chain uses TRBV7-9 with TRBJ2-7; D is perhaps TRBD2 (5 bases). The CDR3 sequence is 14 residues long. The V end was cut by 3 bases, the J end by 5 bases, with 14 bases between. Germline lookup yields CDR1 SEHNR and CDR2 FQNEAQ (reference sequence). The DNA of the CDR3 is TGTGCCAGCAGCTTCAAGGTGGGAGACGACGAGCAGTACTTC. Protein: CASSFKVGDDEQYF.

The sample holds a few counts of this clone. The chain couples TRBV19 to TRBJ1-5; D is unresolved. CDR1 and CDR2 from the germline V gene are LNHDA and SQIVND (reference sequence). Trimming left V 5 bases short and J 7 bases short, with 15 bases between. The CDR3 runs to 14 residues. In nucleotides, the CDR3 is TGTGCCAGTAGTGTGTCCCCAGGAAAACAGCCCCAGCATTTT. This sequence encodes CASSVSPGKQPQHF.

The table lists this clone with many counts. The rearrangement joins TRBV7-7 to TRBJ2-7; 7 positions match TRBD1. The CDR3 spans 13 residues. Germline CDR1 is SSHAT and CDR2 is FNYEAQ (reference sequence). V lost 1 base and J lost 5; bases outside the gene matches: 2. CDR3 amino acids: CASSLGGGNEQYF. The DNA for the CDR3 is TGTGCCAGCAGCTTAGGAGGGGGCAACGAGCAGTACTTC.

The chain uses TRBV27 and TRBJ1-1; D might be TRBD1 (5 bases). Trimming shortened V by 6 bases and J by 4 bases, and 12 bases separated the two germline ends. The length of the CDR3 is 13 residues. Germline CDR1 MNHEY, CDR2 SMNVEV (reference sequence). The CDR3 bases are TGTGCCAGCAGCCACGGGACGGCCACTGAAGCTTTCTTT. Translation: CASSHGTATEAFF.

The chain combines TRBV30 with TRBJ1-1; 7 nucleotides agree with TRBD1. The CDR3 length is 15 residues. Germline CDR1 and CDR2: GTSNPN and SVGIG (reference sequence). The J segment lost 5 bases and the V segment lost 0 bases, leaving 9 bases of the junction unmatched. CDR3 sequence reads: CAWSVPDRDGTEAFF. Written as DNA, the CDR3 is TGTGCCTGGAGTGTTCCCGACAGGGATGGGACTGAAGCTTTCTTT. The variable domain in full, with the rest retrieved from reference TRBV30 and TRBJ1-1, is SQTIHQWPATLVQPVGSPLSLECTVEGTSNPNLYWYRQAAGRGLQLLFYSVGIGQISSEVPQNLSASRPQDRQFILSSKKLLLSDSGFYLCAWSVPDRDGTEAFFGQGTRLTVV.

The DNA of the CDR3 is TGCAGTGCTGGGACAGGGGTCGGCTACACCTTC. Its translation is CSAGTGVGYTF. J is TRBJ1-2 and V is TRBV20-1; 10 nucleotides line up with TRBD1. V lost 5 bases to trimming and J lost 8 bases; unmatched junction nucleotides: 2. Germline-derived CDR1 and CDR2 are DFQATT and SNEGSKA (reference sequence). This CDR3 is built from 11 residues.

The V call is TRBV30, the J call TRBJ1-2; D is ambiguous. The CDR3 spans 13 residues. The germline V gene encodes CDR1 GTSNPN and CDR2 SVGIG (reference sequence). V dropped 2 bases and J dropped 5 bases, with 12 bases sitting between them. DNA of the CDR3: TGTGCCTGGAGTCCTGACGTCCCATATGGCTACACCTTC. Its protein product is CAWSPDVPYGYTF.

The chain couples TRBV30 to TRBJ1-1; 10 nucleotides line up with TRBD1. The CDR3 has 16 amino acids. With V trimmed by 5 bases and J by 2 bases, 11 bases remained unmatched. Germline V gene data show CDR1 as GTSNPN and CDR2 as SVGIG (reference sequence). In DNA form, the CDR3 reads TGTGCCTGGGAGCCCGGGACAGGGGAGGTAAACACTGAAGCTTTCTTT. Residues: CAWEPGTGEVNTEAFF.

This chain links TRBV21-1 with TRBJ2-5. TRBV21-1 is given as a pseudogene. This CDR3 contains 13 residues. The CDR3 nucleotides read TGTGCCGGTTTAGGACCGAGCCAAGAGACCCAGTACTTC. This sequence encodes CAGLGPSQETQYF.

This chain connects TRBV5-4 to TRBJ2-7; 7 positions agree with TRBD2. The CDR3 has 13 amino acids. V shed 4 bases and J 6 bases; nucleotides not matched to a gene: 7. Per the germline V gene, CDR1 is SGHNT and CDR2 is YYREEE (reference sequence). For the CDR3, the DNA is TGTGCCAGCAGCACGGGACTAAGACGCGAGCAGTACGTC. This translates into CASSTGLRREQYV.

V usage is TRBV7-9 and J usage is TRBJ2-7, with D possibly being TRBD1 (5 bases). Germline V gene data show CDR1 as SEHNR and CDR2 as FQNEAQ (reference sequence). The germline V and J ends were trimmed by 1 base and 3 bases, with 22 bases remaining between them. CDR3 length: 18 residues. The CDR3 loop is CASSLVGYGAADHYEQYF. CDR3 nucleotide sequence: TGTGCCAGCAGCTTAGTAGGGTATGGGGCGGCTGATCACTACGAGCAGTACTTC.